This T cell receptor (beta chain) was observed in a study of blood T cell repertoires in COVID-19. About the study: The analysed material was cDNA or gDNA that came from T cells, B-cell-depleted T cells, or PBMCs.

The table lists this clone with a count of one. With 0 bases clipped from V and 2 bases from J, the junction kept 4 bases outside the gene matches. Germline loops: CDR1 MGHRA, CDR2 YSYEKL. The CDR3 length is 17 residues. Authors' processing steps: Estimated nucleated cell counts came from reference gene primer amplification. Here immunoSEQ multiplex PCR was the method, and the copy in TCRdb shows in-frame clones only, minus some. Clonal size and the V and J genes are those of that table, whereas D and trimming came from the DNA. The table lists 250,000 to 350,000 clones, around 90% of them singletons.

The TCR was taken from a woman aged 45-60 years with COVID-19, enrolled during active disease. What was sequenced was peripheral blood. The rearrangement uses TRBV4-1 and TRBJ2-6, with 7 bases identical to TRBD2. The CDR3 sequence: CASSQDRAGAGANVLTF. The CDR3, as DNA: TGCGCCAGCAGCCAAGATCGCGCGGGGGCTGGGGCCAACGTCCTGACTTTC.